One sample yielded the 8 T cell receptor beta chains listed below, sequenced in a study of regulatory T cells in long-lasting Graves disease. For TCR beta, libraries came from iRepertoire HTBI primers and Arm-PCR of CDR3 regions. TCRdb analysed the multiplex PCR reads with MiXCR anew, one entry per CDR3 protein. The sample carries about 360,000 distinct CDR3 sequences, about 16% recorded once. Time point here: newly diagnosed GD, antithyroid drugs for less than 3 months. PBMC RNA served as the TCR library source. The same sample was also studied in work on T cells in Graves' hyperthyroidism and ophthalmopathy.

The material sequenced was peripheral blood mononuclear cells (PBMCs), taken at new diagnosis, from a patient treated with antithyroid drugs. These receptors all stem from a woman younger than 35 with Graves disease.

This clonotype was seen repeatedly, ten times or more. The chain is built from TRBV7-9 and TRBJ1-1; 8 positions agree with TRBD1. The CDR3 is made up of 15 amino acids. The V gene end was trimmed by 1 base and the J gene end by 4 bases; junction bases not matched to a gene: 5. Germline values: CDR1 SEHNR, CDR2 FQNEAQ (reference sequence). The CDR3 here is CASSLDRGSFTEAFF. For the CDR3, the DNA is TGTGCCAGCAGCTTAGACAGGGGGTCGTTCACTGAAGCTTTCTTT.

The table lists this clonotype with many counts. The J gene is TRBJ1-1, the V gene TRBV5-1, with TRBD1 identical over 7 bases. The V gene's germline CDR1 is SGHRS and CDR2 YFSETQ. Trimming removed 4 bases from V and 2 bases from J; junction bases left unmatched: 5. This CDR3 is built from 14 residues. This CDR3 is CASSAQGLNTEAFF. The CDR3 DNA reads as TGCGCCAGCAGCGCACAGGGGTTAAACACTGAAGCTTTCTTT.

This clonotype was detected a few times. The gene calls are TRBV19 and TRBJ2-1; D call uncertain. The CDR3 is 13 residues long. Germline loops: CDR1 LNHDA, CDR2 SQIVND (reference sequence). Trimming left V 8 bases short and J 8 bases short, with 16 bases between. CDR3 nucleotides: TGTGCCAGTTTAGGATTGGAGTCTGATGAGCAGTTCTTC. This gives the protein CASLGLESDEQFF. Filled out from reference TRBV19 and TRBJ2-1, the complete variable domain reads DGGITQSPKYLFRKEGQNVTLSCEQNLNHDAMYWYRQDPGQGLRLIYYSQIVNDFQKGDIAEGYSVSREKKESFPLTVTSAQKNPTAFYLCASLGLESDEQFFGPGTRLTVL.

This clonotype was counted ten times or more. This sequence joins TRBV30 and TRBJ2-2; 7 bases are a match to TRBD1. CDR1 GTSNPN and CDR2 SVGIG come from the germline V gene (reference sequence). With 3 bases clipped from V and 5 bases from J, the junction kept 15 bases outside the gene matches. This CDR3 has 17 amino acids. The CDR3 sequence: CAWRGGPDRRVTGELFF. The CDR3 bases are TGTGCCTGGAGAGGAGGCCCGGACAGGCGGGTAACCGGGGAGCTGTTTTTT. The whole variable domain, remainder taken from reference TRBV30 and TRBJ2-2, is SQTIHQWPATLVQPVGSPLSLECTVEGTSNPNLYWYRQAAGRGLQLLFYSVGIGQISSEVPQNLSASRPQDRQFILSSKKLLLSDSGFYLCAWRGGPDRRVTGELFFGEGSRLTVL.

This clonotype came up a few times. The chain carries TRBV20-1 and TRBJ2-7, with unresolved D. CDR1 and CDR2 (germline): DFQATT, SNEGSKA (reference sequence). Trimming left V 3 bases short and J 4 bases short, with 10 bases between. There are 12 residues in the CDR3. The CDR3 reads CSARGRWYEQYF. For the CDR3, the DNA is TGCAGTGCTAGGGGCAGATGGTACGAGCAGTACTTC.

This clonotype was detected many times. The chain joins TRBV12-3 or TRBV12-4 to TRBJ2-1; the match to TRBD1 covers 10 bases. This CDR3 is built from 14 residues. Germline trimming cut 5 bases from V and 9 bases from J; bases unmatched to any gene: 7. Written as DNA, the CDR3 is TGTGCCAGCAGTCGGGACAGGGGTTTCGGTGAGCAGTTCTTC. It is translated as CASSRDRGFGEQFF.

This clonotype has ten or more counts. The gene calls are TRBV12-3 or TRBV12-4 and TRBJ2-7; 7 nucleotides match TRBD1. With 2 bases clipped from V and 2 bases from J, the junction kept 3 bases outside the gene matches. This CDR3 comprises 14 residues. The CDR3 DNA sequence: TGTGCCAGCAGTTTAACAGGGGTAGCCTACGAGCAGTACTTC. This sequence encodes CASSLTGVAYEQYF.

This clonotype appeared many times. V gene TRBV30 combines with J gene TRBJ2-5; TRBD2 agrees at 10 bases. Germline CDR1 reads GTSNPN; CDR2 reads SVGIG (reference sequence). CDR3 size: 19 residues. V was clipped by 2 bases and J by 4 bases; unmatched bases: 19. The CDR3 region has the DNA TGTGCCTGGAGTTCACCATGGGAGCGGGGGGGCGAGGTGGTAGAGACCCAGTACTTC. This gives the protein CAWSSPWERGGEVVETQYF.